The 11 T cell receptor beta chains below all came from one sample that was sequenced in a study of T cell repertoires in cytomegalovirus infection. TCRdb processed the reads anew with MiXCR; each CDR3 protein has one entry. The sample has under 300,000 distinct CDR3 sequences, under 25% seen once. These receptors are not linked to any known antigen. Sequenced material: cultured PBMCs, taken from culture after CMV antigen stimulation. The origin of the receptors is a human donor in good health (CMV status not recorded). Some clones in this sample may be carry-over from other donors' samples.

This clonotype was recorded many times. The rearrangement joins TRBV7-2 to TRBJ1-2, with 10 nucleotides matching TRBD1. After removal of 3 bases from V and 8 bases from J, the junction contained 3 bases not matched to a gene. Germline assignment: CDR1 SGHTA and CDR2 FQGNSA. The CDR3 extends over 13 amino acids. This chain's CDR3 is CASSLTGGGGYTF. The CDR3 DNA sequence: TGTGCCAGCAGCTTGACAGGGGGCGGAGGCTACACCTTC.

Only a few counts were recorded for this clonotype. The chain employs TRBV7-6 and TRBJ1-6; possibly TRBD1 for D (6 bases). Germline CDR1 and CDR2: SGHVS and FNYEAQ. The CDR3 spans 16 residues. Trimming shortened V by 5 bases and J by 3 bases, and 14 bases separated the two germline ends. The CDR3 region has the DNA TGTGCCAGCAGCGCCACAGGGTTGGGCTATAATTCACCCCTCCACTTT. Its translation: CASSATGLGYNSPLHF. Full variable domain (outside the CDR3, taken from reference TRBV7-6 and TRBJ1-6): GAGVSQSPRYKVTKRGQDVALRCDPISGHVSLYWYRQALGQGPEFLTYFNYEAQQDKSGLPNDRFSAERPEGSISTLTIQRTEQRDSAMYRCASSATGLGYNSPLHFGNGTRLTVT.

The V gene is TRBV7-3, the J gene TRBJ2-5; no reliable D call. Trimming stripped 2 bases from V and 5 bases from J, with 12 bases between. This CDR3 region has 14 residues. CDR1 SGHTA and CDR2 FQGTGA come from the germline V gene. CDR3 DNA sequence: TGTGCCAGCAGCTTAGGGGATTGGAGTGAGACCCAGTACTTC. Protein: CASSLGDWSETQYF.

This clonotype was counted only a few times. The chain joins TRBV7-2 to TRBJ2-5; no clear D gene. The V end was cut by 6 bases, the J end by 0 bases, with 11 bases between. The CDR3 spans 14 residues. Germline CDR1 SGHTA, CDR2 FQGNSA. This CDR3 reads CASRGGSYQETQYF. In DNA, the CDR3 is TGTGCCAGCAGAGGCGGATCGTACCAAGAGACCCAGTACTTC.

This clonotype showed up many times. A junction end diverges from the germline sequence, so it may reflect a read error. V and J are TRBV6-5 and TRBJ2-1, with 9 bases fitting TRBD2. Looked up from germline, CDR1 is MNHEY and CDR2 is SVGAGI. CDR3 size: 16 residues. The CDR3, as DNA: TGTGCCAGCAGCTACTCTGTAGCGGGAGTATACAATGAGCAGTTCTTC. It specifies CASSYSVAGVYNEQFF.

The chain is built from TRBV29-1 and TRBJ2-5; 8 bases align to TRBD2. The CDR3 sequence is 14 residues long. J lost 5 bases, V lost 4 bases, and 9 bases had no gene match. The germline gives CDR1 SQVTM, CDR2 ANQGSEA. CDR3 sequence (DNA): TGCAGCGTTGTCTACACGGGGGGGACGGAGACCCAGTACTTC. Translation gives CSVVYTGGTETQYF.

The chain has TRBV19 and TRBJ2-1; no clear D. The CDR3 runs 11 residues. CDR1 and CDR2 from the germline V gene are LNHDA and SQIVND (reference sequence). V shed 1 base and J shed 9 bases, with 4 bases lying between them. DNA of the CDR3: TGTGCCAGTAGTATAGTGGGTGAGCAGTTCTTC. It encodes CASSIVGEQFF.

This clonotype was picked up many times. The chain carries TRBV19 and TRBJ2-7; the D gene could be TRBD1 or TRBD2 (5 bases each). Trimming took 5 bases from V and 6 from J, leaving 14 bases between them. Germline CDR1 reads LNHDA; CDR2 reads SQIVND (reference sequence). This CDR3 is built from 13 residues. The CDR3 coding sequence is TGTGCCAGTAGTCCCAGGGCGGGTATCGAGCAGTACGTC. Protein sequence: CASSPRAGIEQYV.

This clonotype showed up many times. The rearrangement uses TRBV7-2 and TRBJ2-2; 7 bases are shared with TRBD2. The CDR3 is 16 residues long. V was clipped by 0 bases and J by 5 bases; unmatched bases: 6. Germline assignment: CDR1 SGHTA and CDR2 FQGNSA. CDR3 protein: CASSLAAEAGTGELFF. Written as DNA, the CDR3 is TGTGCCAGCAGCTTAGCCGCCGAAGCGGGGACCGGGGAGCTGTTTTTT.

The chain recombines TRBV20-1 with TRBJ2-1; D is tentatively TRBD1 or TRBD2 (5 bases each). CDR1 DFQATT and CDR2 SNEGSKA come from the germline V gene (reference sequence). V shed 2 bases and J shed 5 bases, with 16 bases lying between them. There are 15 residues in the CDR3. The CDR3 nucleotides are TGCAGTGCTAGAAGTCCTCCGGGACCTAACAATGAGCAGTTCTTC. Its protein is CSARSPPGPNNEQFF.

J is TRBJ2-1 and V is TRBV7-3; maybe TRBD2 (5 bases). The V gene's germline CDR1 is SGHTA and CDR2 FQGTGA. V was pared by 5 bases and J by 8 bases, with 7 bases between. This CDR3 is 11 amino acids long. The CDR3 DNA reads as TGTGCCAGCAGCGAGGGTTATGAGCAGTTCTTC. Translated, it gives CASSEGYEQFF.